This TCR beta chain was retrieved from a study of CD8 T cells in ankylosing spondylitis. Whole-study results and caveats: Disease-linked clones were found to be CD8+ and relatively rare in peripheral blood.

This clonotype has more than one count but fewer than ten. Antigen: not known. In germline, CDR1 is SGHRS, CDR2 YFSETQ. The CDR3 is 14 residues long. Trimming removed 1 base from V and 1 base from J, with 8 bases in between. It was by quantitative 5'-RACE with molecular barcodes that TCR beta libraries were made. TCRdb reanalysed the 5' RACE reads using MiXCR and keeps one entry per CDR3 protein. The table includes 250,000 to 350,000 distinct CDR3 sequences, about 19% detected once. The chain employs TRBV5-1 and TRBJ1-1; D perhaps matches TRBD1 (5 bases). This clonotype was sampled from a male donor with ankylosing spondylitis or in good health (not recorded which). Sequencing input: blood, either unsorted or a sorted T cell fraction (not recorded which). Here the CDR3 reads CASSLYQGNTEAFF. DNA for the CDR3: TGCGCCAGCAGCTTGTACCAGGGGAACACTGAAGCTTTCTTT.